This TCR beta chain was found in a study of cytomegalovirus exposure and HLA in healthy donors. Findings and caveats of the study: Several of the most significant clusters appeared, in a later analysis, to be linked to common viral pathogens. There were a few CMV-associated chains whose specificity for CMV antigens was confirmed in vitro. The authors later linked a missense DCLRE1C variant to TCR beta V- and J-gene trimming.

With 60 Vbeta and 13 Jbeta primers, the PCR was carried out. Some clones are missing from TCRdb's copy, which holds only in-frame ones; the method was immunoSEQ multiplex PCR. The table includes about 160,000 clones, 79% detected once. The V gene's germline CDR1 is SGHRS and CDR2 YFSETQ. V lost 6 bases, J lost 5 bases, and 13 bases lay in between. CDR3 length equals 13 residues. In the case of this clone: Its specificity is unknown.

There were likely unrecorded immune exposures, though donors were nominally healthy when sampled. V usage is TRBV5-1 and J usage is TRBJ2-3, with D perhaps matching TRBD1 (5 bases). The sample was PBMCs. This clonotype originated in a man between 50 and 59 years old in good health and CMV-seropositive. The CDR3 coding sequence is TGCGCCAGCAACCAGGGTATGTTAGATACGCAGTATTTT. Translated: CASNQGMLDTQYF.